This is a list of T cell receptor beta chains from one sample in a study of regulatory T cells in long-lasting Graves disease. MiXCR, run by TCRdb on the multiplex PCR reads, gives a single entry per CDR3 protein. The sample shows about 220,000 distinct CDR3 sequences, roughly 18% of them seen only once. These data are also associated with another study on T cells in Graves' hyperthyroidism and ophthalmopathy.

Sequencing was performed on peripheral blood mononuclear cells (PBMCs), taken at new diagnosis, from a patient treated with antithyroid drugs. These receptors all stem from a woman aged 25 to 39 with Graves disease. CDR3s include the opening cysteine and the closing phenylalanine or tryptophan. Fields, in order: J gene, V gene, clone size, D gene, CDR3 DNA, CDR3 protein. The D gene is left open where the match is weak. Some rows have no size entry. The others give once, few or many, or a class for an expanded clone.

TRBJ1-4	TRBV5-1	many	TRBD1	TGCGCCAGCAGCGGCGACAGGGGGCTGAATGAAAAACTGTTTTTT	CASSGDRGLNEKLFF
TRBJ2-2	TRBV9	NA	TRBD2	TGTGCCAGCAGCGTAAACCCTAGCGGGGGGTCCGGGGAGCTGTTTTTT	CASSVNPSGGSGELFF
TRBJ1-2	TRBV28	many	TRBD1	TGTGCCAGCAGTTTTATCAGGGGGAACTATGGCTACACCTTC	CASSFIRGNYGYTF
TRBJ2-2	TRBV4-1	many	TRBD2	TGCGCCAGCAGCCCCGGACTAGCAAGAACCGGGGAGCTGTTTTTT	CASSPGLARTGELFF
TRBJ1-5	TRBV19	many	NA	TGTGCCAGTAAGGACAGAGGCAATCAGCCCCAGCATTTT	CASKDRGNQPQHF
TRBJ2-5	TRBV19	many	TRBD1	TGTGCCTCACGGGACAGTGCTCAAGAGACCCAGTACTTC	CASRDSAQETQYF
TRBJ2-7	TRBV20-1	many	NA	TGCAGTGCTAGCCGAGGGCCAACTGCAGGCTACGAGCAGTACTTC	CSASRGPTAGYEQYF
TRBJ1-1	TRBV27	many	TRBD1	TGTGCCAGCAGTTTTGGGGACAGGGTGAACACTGAAGCTTTCTTT	CASSFGDRVNTEAFF
TRBJ1-3	TRBV3-1	NA	NA	TGTGCCAGCAGCCCTCCGAGGGCCGGGGAGGGAAACACCATATATTTT	CASSPPRAGEGNTIYF
TRBJ2-1	TRBV18	many	TRBD2	TGTGCCAGCTCACCACCCGGCCTAGCGGGAGGGCACAATGAGCAGTTCTTC	CASSPPGLAGGHNEQFF
TRBJ1-5	TRBV18	few	TRBD1	TGTGCCAGCTCACCCACTGACAGGGGAGGCAATCAGCCCCAGCATTTT	CASSPTDRGGNQPQHF
TRBJ1-5	TRBV18	many	NA	TGTGCCAGCAGCCCGTCAGGAGGAAATCAGCCCCAGCATTTT	CASSPSGGNQPQHF
TRBJ2-3	TRBV20-1	many	TRBD1	TGCAGTGCCAACCTCAGAAGGGGGCAAGGAGATACGCAGTATTTT	CSANLRRGQGDTQYF
TRBJ2-3	TRBV3-1	many	TRBD2	TGTGCCAGCAGCGGGACTAGCGGGAGGGCAGATACGCAGTATTTT	CASSGTSGRADTQYF
TRBJ1-3	TRBV19	many	NA	TGTGCCAGTAGTATCACAGGGTCCTCTGGAAACACCATATATTTT	CASSITGSSGNTIYF
TRBJ1-6	TRBV20-1	many	TRBD1	TGCAGTGCTAGAAGGGACAGGGGGCGTTCACCCCTCCACTTT	CSARRDRGRSPLHF
TRBJ2-2	TRBV10-1	many	NA	TGCGCCAGCAGTGAGTCGCGTCCTAACACCGGGGAGCTGTTTTTT	CASSESRPNTGELFF
TRBJ1-3	TRBV5-1	many	TRBD1	TGCGCCAGCAGCTTGACGGGACAGGCGAGCTCTGGAAACACCATATATTTT	CASSLTGQASSGNTIYF